The clone carrying this T cell receptor (beta chain) came up once. No antigen is known for it. This entry belongs to a study of cytomegalovirus exposure and HLA in healthy donors. General observations from the study: Indistinguishable V segments such as TRBV6-2 and TRBV6-3 were excluded. HLA alleles were associated with 17,000 or so TCR beta sequences in a later analysis at 0.05 false discovery rate.

The PCR made use of 60 Vbeta and 13 Jbeta primers. Per the original data handling: Later, an analysis found 80 million or so unique TCR beta chains, and around 12 million of these were shared. Sequenced by immunoSEQ multiplex PCR; TCRdb stores in-frame clones only, minus some. V and J calls and clone size are given by that table; D and trimming were obtained from the DNA. The repertoire holds around 90,000 clones, with approximately 80% as singletons. It was healthy bone marrow donors who served as donors. The ends lost 4 bases at V and 5 bases at J; junction bases unmatched: 11. The CDR3 runs to 17 residues. Germline lookup yields CDR1 MNHEY and CDR2 SMNVEV (reference sequence).

V is TRBV27 and J is TRBJ2-5; 12 bases line up with TRBD2. The sample comprised PBMCs. This TCR was sampled from a male donor in good health and CMV-seropositive. CDR3 coding DNA: TGTGCCAGCAGTTCCCCCTCTCTAGCGGGGGGGCTTGAGACCCAGTACTTC. This codes for CASSSPSLAGGLETQYF.